The T cell receptor (beta chain) under discussion was sequenced for a study of T cell responses to AZD1222 COVID-19 vaccine. CDR1 and CDR2 from the germline V gene are SGDLS and YYNGEE. V gave up 0 bases and J gave up 3 bases, with 7 bases separating them. The CDR3 spans 14 residues. Libraries were prepared by immunoSEQ multiplex PCR; TCRdb keeps only in-frame clonotypes and omits some of them. Here the sample spans roughly 190,000 clones, just over 90% being singletons. The chain employs TRBV9 and TRBJ1-5, with TRBD1 as a possible D gene (6 bases). This receptor was taken from an adult who received the AZD1222 COVID-19 vaccine. The input for sequencing was peripheral blood, taken 28 days after the second AZD1222 dose. The CDR3 bases are TGTGCCAGCAGCGTAGACAGGGACAATCAGCCCCAGCATTTT. It translates to CASSVDRDNQPQHF.